This T cell receptor (beta chain) was captured in a study of technical replicates of blood from a handful of donors. Sequencing used immunoSEQ multiplex PCR; TCRdb keeps in-frame clones, though not all of them. The sample consists of 85,000 to 100,000 clones, approximately 95% of them appearing once. Sequencing used T cells isolated from PBMCs. The sequence was obtained from a human donor in good health.

CDR3 nucleotides: TGTGCCAGCAGCTACGACTTAACAGGGGAAGCTTTCTTT. It codes for CASSYDLTGEAFF. The rearrangement uses TRBV7-9 and TRBJ1-1, with D possibly being TRBD1 (6 bases). This CDR3 comprises 13 residues. Germline assignment: CDR1 SEHNR and CDR2 FQNEAQ (reference sequence). Trimming stripped 4 bases from V and 8 bases from J, with 14 bases between. Combining the CDR3 with reference TRBV7-9 and TRBJ1-1 gives the whole variable domain DTGVSQNPRHKITKRGQNVTFRCDPISEHNRLYWYRQTLGQGPEFLTYFQNEAQLEKSRLLSDRFSAERPKGSFSTLEIQRTEQGDSAMYLCASSYDLTGEAFFGQGTRLTVV.